This passage covers 2 T cell receptor beta chains from one sample sequenced in a study of CD8+ T cells in alopecia areata (dated by TCRdb to the late 2010s). Libraries were made using the immunoSEQ multiplex PCR assay. For TCR sequencing, RNA was extracted from every sample and reverse transcribed into cDNA to serve as template. Here the immuneACCESS table is served through TCRdb, limited to in-frame sequences with V and J called. Missing clones are a known gap in these copies; in checked studies unresolved V genes cover under half, and the rest lacks a known reason. Within this sample are over 150,000 clones, with just over 55% of them counted one time only. The ten largest clones capture about 5.3% of the sample. The sequencing sample was made of CD8+ T cells sorted from blood. Source of these receptors: a human donor in good health.

V gene TRBV27 combines with J gene TRBJ1-2; TRBD1 matches 9 bases. Germline trimming cut 9 bases from V and 4 bases from J; bases unmatched to any gene: 9. The germline V gene has CDR1 MNHEY and CDR2 SMNVEV (reference sequence). This CDR3 is 14 amino acids long. The chain's CDR3 is CASRQGVSRYGYTF. In DNA, the CDR3 is TGTGCCAGTCGACAGGGGGTCTCTCGCTATGGCTACACCTTC.

This rearrangement joins TRBV5-6 to TRBJ1-2; D gene uncertain. The germline V and J ends were trimmed by 3 bases and 2 bases, with 11 bases remaining between them. The V gene's germline CDR1 is SGHDT and CDR2 YYEEEE. The CDR3 consists of 14 residues. CDR3 region: CASSSDGWNYGYTF. The CDR3 DNA sequence: TGTGCCAGCAGCTCGGACGGTTGGAACTATGGCTACACCTTC. The full variable domain, in which reference TRBV5-6 and TRBJ1-2 provide the parts outside the CDR3, is DAGVTQSPTHLIKTRGQQVTLRCSPKSGHDTVSWYQQALGQGPQFIFQYYEEEERQRGNFPDRFSGHQFPNYSSELNVNALLLGDSALYLCASSSDGWNYGYTFGSGTRLTVV.